What follows describes a single T cell receptor beta chain. This entry is derived from a study of blood T cell repertoires in COVID-19. Study background: Sources were T cells, B-cell-depleted T cells, or PBMCs; the material itself was cDNA or gDNA.

CDR1 and CDR2 (germline): MNHEY, SVGAGI. CDR3 size: 15 residues. V trimming: 2 bases; J trimming: 5 bases; junction bases outside the gene matches: 3. Produced via immunoSEQ multiplex PCR; TCRdb's table is partial and in-frame only. The sample carries fewer than 150,000 clones, approximately 77% recorded once. The sequenced sample consisted of peripheral blood. This clonotype originated in a man older than 75 with acute or convalescent COVID-19. J is TRBJ2-2 and V is TRBV6-5; 9 positions match TRBD1. CDR3 region: CASSYQGQGTGELFF. The CDR3 DNA is TGTGCCAGCAGTTACCAAGGACAGGGGACCGGGGAGCTGTTTTTT.